This note documents a single T cell receptor beta chain sequence. Its antigen remains unknown. The sample originates from a study of cytomegalovirus exposure and HLA in healthy donors. Turning to the study itself: Earlier, 150 million to 200 million T cells were analyzed, and 95 million to 140 million unique TCR beta sequences were found among them.

Regarding the study as a whole: In vitro confirmation showed three CMV-associated chains to be CMV antigen specific. Researchers left out some V segments, among them TRBV6-2 and TRBV6-3, as indistinguishable.

The PCR made use of 60 Vbeta and 13 Jbeta primers. This table comes from immunoSEQ multiplex PCR, and its TCRdb copy is limited to in-frame clones, with some not included. The table shows 110,000 to 150,000 clones, with 75% to 90% occurring only once. Trimming at V came to 4 bases and at J to 5 bases, leaving 8 bases not matched to a gene. This CDR3 has 15 residues. Germline CDR1 reads MDHEN; CDR2 reads SYDVKM. The receptor's source is a female donor in good health and CMV-seronegative. The chain uses TRBV28 and TRBJ2-5; the match to TRBD1 covers 9 bases. The sample consisted of PBMCs. The CDR3 DNA sequence: TGTGCCAGCAGTTCGACAGGGGGTGTCGGGGAGACCCAGTACTTC. This sequence encodes CASSSTGGVGETQYF.